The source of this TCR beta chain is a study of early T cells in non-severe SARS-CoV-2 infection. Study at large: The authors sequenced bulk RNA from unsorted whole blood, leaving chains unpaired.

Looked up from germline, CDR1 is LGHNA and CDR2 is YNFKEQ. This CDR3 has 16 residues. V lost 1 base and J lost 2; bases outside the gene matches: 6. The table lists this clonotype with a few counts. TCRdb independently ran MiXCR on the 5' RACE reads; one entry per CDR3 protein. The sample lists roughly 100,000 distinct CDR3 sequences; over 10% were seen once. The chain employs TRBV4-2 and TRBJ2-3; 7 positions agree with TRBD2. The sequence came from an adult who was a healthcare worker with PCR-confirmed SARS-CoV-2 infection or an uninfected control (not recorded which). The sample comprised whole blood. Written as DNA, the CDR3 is TGTGCCAGCAGCCAAGGGGCTAGCGGCCCCACAGATACGCAGTATTTT. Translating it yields CASSQGASGPTDTQYF.